What follows is one TCR beta chain and its context. Looked up from germline, CDR1 is SNHLY and CDR2 is FYNNEI. The CDR3 sequence is 17 residues long. V lost 6 bases and J lost 0; bases outside the gene matches: 5. The data derive from a study of blood T cell repertoires in COVID-19. As for the study in general: From the United States, Italy and Spain came samples of acute and convalescent COVID-19. T cells, B-cell-depleted T cells, or PBMCs provided the cDNA or gDNA that served as material.

In the source study's methods: Nucleated cell counts were estimated from reference gene primer amplification. Sequenced by immunoSEQ multiplex PCR; TCRdb stores in-frame clones only, minus some. The DNA was the basis for D and trimming; V, J and clone size are from that table. The sample holds roughly 100,000 clones; roughly 90% are singletons and the top ten take about 6.3%. This rearrangement joins TRBV2 to TRBJ1-4; 12 positions match TRBD1. The clonotype originates from a human donor in a cohort sampled during active COVID-19. Sequencing was performed on peripheral blood. The CDR3 region is CASSDGTGGPTNEKLFF. The CDR3 coding sequence is TGTGCCAGCAGCGATGGGACAGGGGGCCCAACTAATGAAAAACTGTTTTTT.